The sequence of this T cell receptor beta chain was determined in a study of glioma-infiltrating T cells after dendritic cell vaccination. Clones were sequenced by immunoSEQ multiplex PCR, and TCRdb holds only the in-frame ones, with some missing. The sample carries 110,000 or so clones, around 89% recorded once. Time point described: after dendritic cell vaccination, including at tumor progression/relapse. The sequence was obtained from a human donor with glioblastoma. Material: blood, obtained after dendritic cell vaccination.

The CDR3 sequence: CASSSSGTSGRAYNEQFF. CDR3 coding DNA: TGCGCCAGCAGCTCATCAGGGACTAGCGGGAGGGCCTACAATGAGCAGTTCTTC. The genes are TRBV5-1 and TRBJ2-1; TRBD2 aligns across 16 bases. The CDR3 is 18 amino acids. The J segment lost 2 bases and the V segment lost 3 bases, leaving 5 bases of the junction unmatched. Germline values: CDR1 SGHRS, CDR2 YFSETQ.